The entry that follows covers one T cell receptor beta chain sequence. Its specificity is unknown. CDR3 length: 16 residues. Germline V gene lookup returns CDR1 MGHRA and CDR2 YSYEKL. Trimming removed 4 bases from V and 10 bases from J; junction bases left unmatched: 10. TCRbeta library preparation incorporated unique molecular identifiers. TCRdb ran MiXCR on the PCR reads and lists one entry per CDR3 protein. The data contain some 840,000 distinct CDR3 sequences, 15% to 20% of them singletons. This sample is drawn from a study of T-cell reconstitution after alpha-beta-depleted transplantation in children. General observations from the study: Reportedly, only several hundred clones from non-depleted graft cells drove alpha-beta T-cell counts at about two months. Newly made T cells mostly supplied T-cell counts and diversity one year after transplant.

The sequence was collected from a male patient younger than 18 who had a stem cell transplant for acute lymphoblastic leukemia, so the T cells may come from the graft donor. The gene calls are TRBV4-1 and TRBJ1-6; 10 bases match TRBD1. This sample comprised PBMCs, mostly from graft donor cells, obtained 360 days after TCRalphabeta/CD19-depleted stem cell transplant. CDR3 sequence: CASSLPGTGVTSPLHF. The CDR3 coding sequence is TGCGCCAGCAGCCTCCCCGGGACAGGGGTTACGTCACCCCTCCACTTT.